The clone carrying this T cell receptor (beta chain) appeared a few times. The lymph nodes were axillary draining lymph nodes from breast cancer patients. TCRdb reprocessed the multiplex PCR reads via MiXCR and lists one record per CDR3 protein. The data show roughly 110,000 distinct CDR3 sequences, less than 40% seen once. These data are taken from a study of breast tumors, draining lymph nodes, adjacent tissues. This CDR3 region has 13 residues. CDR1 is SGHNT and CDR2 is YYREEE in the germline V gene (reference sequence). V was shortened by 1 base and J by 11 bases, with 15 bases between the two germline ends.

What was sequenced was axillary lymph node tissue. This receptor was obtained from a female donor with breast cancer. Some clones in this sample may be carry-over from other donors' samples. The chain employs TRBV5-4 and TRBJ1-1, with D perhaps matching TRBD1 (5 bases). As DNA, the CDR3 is TGTGCCAGCAGCTTGCGGGGCAGCCTAGAGGCTTTCTTT. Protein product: CASSLRGSLEAFF.